These 8 T cell receptor beta chains share one sample of origin, sequenced in a study of T cells in tuberculosis. Method: immunoSEQ multiplex PCR; TCRdb's copy keeps in-frame clones and lacks some. The sample holds 85,000 to 90,000 clones, roughly 91% seen once. Thawed, overnight-rested PBMC were stained with GMM-loaded CD1B tetramer, viability dye and anti-CD3, then sorted. The lipid loaded on the CD1B tetramers was C32 glucose monomycolate from Rhodococcus equi. Sequences were obtained from CD1b-GMM tetramer-negative cells sorted from PBMCs. These receptors originate from an adult woman with latent tuberculosis.

The CDR3 region is CASTGYRNTEAFF. The CDR3 DNA reads TGTGCCAGCACAGGGTACCGGAACACTGAAGCTTTCTTT. The chain combines TRBV6-5 with TRBJ1-1; D may be TRBD1 (5 bases). V was pared by 7 bases and J by 1 base, with 10 bases between. CDR1 MNHEY and CDR2 SVGAGI come from the germline V gene. This CDR3 is 13 amino acids long.

The rearrangement uses TRBV7-9 and TRBJ2-1; D remains unclear. CDR3 size: 11 residues. V gave up 6 bases and J gave up 7 bases, with 7 bases separating them. From germline, CDR1 is SEHNR and CDR2 FQNEAQ (reference sequence). The CDR3 coding sequence is TGTGCCAGCAGTTATACTAATGAGCAGTTCTTC. This codes for CASSYTNEQFF.

The genes are TRBV6-5 and TRBJ1-4; D might be TRBD1 (5 bases). Germline CDR1 reads MNHEY; CDR2 reads SVGAGI. CDR3 length equals 15 residues. The V gene lost 0 bases and the J gene lost 4 bases, with 9 bases spanning the gap. The CDR3 reads CASSYSGGDNEKLFF. The CDR3 coding sequence is TGTGCCAGCAGTTACTCGGGGGGTGATAATGAAAAACTGTTTTTT.

The chain is built from TRBV5-6 and TRBJ2-2; D perhaps matches TRBD1 (5 bases). The germline V gene has CDR1 SGHDT and CDR2 YYEEEE. V was pared by 1 base and J by 7 bases, with 8 bases between. The CDR3 contains 13 residues. CDR3 sequence (DNA): TGTGCCAGCAGCTTGAGGGGTATCGGGGAGCTGTTTTTT. Amino acids: CASSLRGIGELFF.

J is TRBJ1-1 and V is TRBV7-2, with TRBD1 as a possible D gene (5 bases). The germline V and J ends were trimmed by 3 bases and 7 bases, with 12 bases remaining between them. Germline CDR1 reads SGHTA; CDR2 reads FQGNSA. This CDR3 comprises 13 residues. The CDR3 coding sequence is TGTGCCAGCAGCTTGGGGCAGTGGGGTGAAGCTTTCTTT. Translated, it gives CASSLGQWGEAFF.

The genes are TRBV10-2 and TRBJ2-5, with 10 bases that match TRBD2. Germline V gene sequence: CDR1 WSHSY, CDR2 SAAADI. V lost 6 bases to trimming and J lost 2 bases; unmatched junction nucleotides: 6. This CDR3 contains 15 residues. The CDR3 nucleotides read TGCGCCAGCAGGGAAGCGGGGGGGCAGCAAGAGACCCAGTACTTC. It translates to CASREAGGQQETQYF.

The chain couples TRBV4-3 to TRBJ2-3; TRBD2 aligns across 15 bases. With V trimmed by 1 base and J by 1 base, 6 bases remained unmatched. This CDR3 spans 19 amino acids. The germline V gene has CDR1 LGHNA and CDR2 YSLEER. In DNA form, the CDR3 reads TGCGCCAGCAGCCAAGGCTGGAGGACTAGCGGGGGGGGCACAGATACGCAGTATTTT. This codes for CASSQGWRTSGGGTDTQYF.

The chain recombines TRBV7-8 with TRBJ1-5; D is unresolved. This CDR3 spans 13 amino acids. The germline V gene has CDR1 SGHVS and CDR2 FQNEAQ. Deletions cut 1 base from V and 5 bases from J, with 6 bases between. The CDR3 DNA follows: TGTGCCAGCAGCTTAGGGCCCCATCAGCCCCAGCATTTT. Its protein is CASSLGPHQPQHF.